This TCR beta chain derives from a study of response to subunit inactivated influenza vaccine. MiXCR, applied by TCRdb to the RT-PCR reads, yields one record per CDR3 protein. The sample has approximately 520,000 distinct CDR3 sequences; 16% are singletons. The CDR3 spans 17 residues. Germline lookup yields CDR1 ENHRY and CDR2 SYGVKD. The V and J ends lost 2 bases and 4 bases respectively, with 20 bases between them. This clonotype was detected ten times or more. The rearrangement joins TRBV10-3 to TRBJ2-5, with a possible D match to TRBD1 (6 bases). The clonotype originates from a man between 50 and 70 years old who received an inactivated influenza vaccine. The input for sequencing was CD4+ T cells sorted from PBMCs, taken around 2 years after vaccination. The CDR3 loop is CAISETSPRGAGETQYF. The DNA for the CDR3 is TGTGCCATCAGTGAGACGAGCCCCAGGGGCGCGGGAGAGACCCAGTACTTC.